The next 17 T cell receptor beta chains were all read from a single sample in a study of blood T cell repertoires in COVID-19. TCRdb's table, derived via immunoSEQ multiplex PCR, lists solely in-frame clones and lacks some. The sample records roughly 380,000 clones, 85% being singletons. The sequenced sample was peripheral blood. The source is a woman aged 18-30 years with acute or convalescent COVID-19.

There are a few counts of this clone. The CDR3 bases are TGTGCCAGTAGTGAGACCTCGACAGGCTACGAGCAGTACTTC. Amino acid sequence: CASSETSTGYEQYF. The chain links TRBV19 to TRBJ2-7; a weak D match, TRBD1 (6 bases). This CDR3 comprises 14 residues. CDR1 and CDR2 (germline): LNHDA, SQIVND (reference sequence). Trimming pared 5 bases from V and 3 bases from J, leaving 14 bases between.

V gene TRBV23-1 combines with J gene TRBJ2-3; 16 nucleotides match TRBD2. TRBV23-1 is labeled an ORF, and its function is uncertain. The CDR3 loop spans 17 amino acids. J was trimmed by 2 bases and V by 3 bases; bases with no gene match: 2. CDR3 bases: TGCGCCAGCAGTCAGGGACTAGCGGGGGGGAACACAGATACGCAGTATTTT. It translates to CASSQGLAGGNTDTQYF.

This clone was detected a few times. The rearrangement uses TRBV13 and TRBJ1-2; 8 nucleotides align to TRBD1. The germline V gene has CDR1 PRHDT and CDR2 FYEKMQ (reference sequence). V lost 0 bases and J lost 4; bases outside the gene matches: 1. This CDR3 contains 14 residues. CDR3 amino acids: CASSLGTGAYGYTF. The CDR3, as DNA: TGTGCCAGCAGCTTAGGGACAGGGGCCTATGGCTACACCTTC.

The chain combines TRBV11-2 with TRBJ2-5; no clear D gene. Trimming pared 5 bases from V and 5 bases from J, leaving 9 bases between. CDR3 length: 12 residues. Germline CDR1 reads SGHAT; CDR2 reads FQNNGV. In nucleotides, the CDR3 is TGTGCCAGCAGCGGAGAGGTCGAGACCCAGTACTTC. This translates into CASSGEVETQYF.

The chain is built from TRBV9 and TRBJ1-5, with a weak D call TRBD1 (6 bases). This CDR3 comprises 15 residues. Deletions cut 2 bases from V and 1 base from J, with 10 bases between. In germline, CDR1 is SGDLS, CDR2 YYNGEE. CDR3: CASSVGGASNQPQHF. The CDR3 DNA reads TGTGCCAGCAGCGTTGGGGGCGCGAGCAATCAGCCCCAGCATTTT.

This rearrangement joins TRBV28 to TRBJ2-7, with a possible D match to TRBD1 (5 bases). The germline CDR1 and CDR2 sequences are MDHEN and SYDVKM. The ends were cut back, 3 bases at V and 3 bases at J, with 15 bases in the middle. The CDR3 runs 15 residues. CDR3 in DNA: TGTGCCAGCAGTTTTATGTTGGGGCAGAACTACGAGCAGTACTTC. It yields the protein CASSFMLGQNYEQYF.

The CDR3 region is CASRPAAGGHTQYF. Written as DNA, the CDR3 is TGCGCCAGCAGGCCGGCAGCGGGAGGGCATACGCAGTATTTT. J is TRBJ2-3 and V is TRBV10-1; 10 bases align to TRBD2. This CDR3 has 14 residues. V gave up 6 bases and J gave up 7 bases; unmatched junction bases: 7. Germline CDR1 reads WNHNN; CDR2 reads SYGVQD (reference sequence).

The chain is built from TRBV1 and TRBJ1-5; TRBD1, as called in the table, went unchecked against the DNA. TRBV1 is classified as a pseudogene. The CDR3 totals 15 residues. The CDR3 protein is CTSELRDRENQPQHF. The CDR3 DNA reads as TGCACCAGCGAGCTCCGGGACAGGGAAAATCAGCCCCAGCATTTT.

This rearrangement joins TRBV19 to TRBJ1-3; tentatively, D is TRBD1 (5 bases). Germline V CDR1 and CDR2: LNHDA, SQIVND (reference sequence). The germline V and J ends were trimmed by 3 bases and 2 bases, with 11 bases remaining between them. The CDR3 covers 15 residues. This CDR3 reads CASSIRDSTGNTIYF. CDR3 nucleotide sequence: TGTGCCAGTAGTATCCGGGACTCGACTGGAAACACCATATATTTT.

J is TRBJ1-5 and V is TRBV15, with D perhaps matching TRBD1 (6 bases). CDR1 and CDR2 from the germline V gene are LNHNV and YYDKDF (reference sequence). The V gene lost 8 bases and the J gene lost 7 bases, with 18 bases spanning the gap. This CDR3 region has 14 residues. CDR3 DNA sequence: TGTGCCACCGCCAGGGAGGGGGTCGGGCAGCCCCAGCATTTT. Translated, it gives CATAREGVGQPQHF.

The CDR3 reads CSVRLAGGIYNEQFF. The CDR3 DNA reads as TGCAGCGTGAGACTAGCGGGGGGAATTTACAATGAGCAGTTCTTC. The V gene is TRBV29-1, the J gene TRBJ2-1; the match to TRBD2 covers 13 bases. The CDR3 spans 15 residues. Germline loops: CDR1 SQVTM, CDR2 ANQGSEA. V lost 6 bases and J lost 4; bases outside the gene matches: 6.

The CDR3 DNA follows: TGTGCCAGCAGTGGGCGGGACGGACTACGCTCTGGGGCCAACGTCCTGACTTTC. Translation: CASSGRDGLRSGANVLTF. The chain links TRBV25-1 to TRBJ2-6; tentative D call: TRBD2 (6 bases). CDR3 length equals 18 residues. Germline loops: CDR1 MGHDK, CDR2 SYGVNS. V gave up 4 bases and J gave up 0 bases, with 16 bases separating them.

The V call is TRBV7-2, the J call TRBJ2-7; D gene ambiguous. CDR3 length: 13 amino acids. V was trimmed by 1 base and J by 2 bases, leaving 6 bases between them. The germline gives CDR1 SGHTA, CDR2 FQGNSA. The CDR3 DNA reads as TGTGCCAGCAGCTTAGGAGAAGCCTACGAGCAGTACTTC. The encoded protein is CASSLGEAYEQYF.

The chain recombines TRBV7-9 with TRBJ1-1; D might be TRBD1 (6 bases). V dropped 2 bases and J dropped 5 bases, with 24 bases sitting between them. The CDR3 contains 18 residues. Germline V gene lookup returns CDR1 SEHNR and CDR2 FQNEAQ (reference sequence). The CDR3 nucleotides are TGTGCCAGCAGCTTACTACTGAAACCCCCGGGACAAACGACTGAAGCTTTCTTT. This gives the protein CASSLLLKPPGQTTEAFF.

This chain links TRBV6-5 with TRBJ1-2; perhaps TRBD1 as D (6 bases). Germline-derived CDR1 and CDR2 are MNHEY and SVGAGI. V lost 0 bases, J lost 1 base, and 12 bases lay in between. CDR3 size: 16 residues. CDR3 DNA sequence: TGTGCCAGCAGTTACTCCCGCGGGGGCGGTAACTATGGCTACACCTTC. This encodes CASSYSRGGGNYGYTF.

The chain couples TRBV30 to TRBJ1-2; D perhaps matches TRBD1 (6 bases). CDR3 length equals 15 residues. V was trimmed by 0 bases and J by 6 bases, leaving 17 bases between them. Per germline, CDR1 GTSNPN and CDR2 SVGIG (reference sequence). The CDR3 spells CAWSVLRAAGDGYTF. The DNA for the CDR3 is TGTGCCTGGAGTGTACTAAGGGCCGCAGGGGATGGCTACACCTTC.

The chain combines TRBV3-1 (or the pseudogene TRBV3-2) with TRBJ2-3, with 9 bases matching TRBD2. The CDR3 loop spans 16 amino acids. In germline, CDR1 is LGHDT, CDR2 YNNKEL (reference sequence). J lost 0 bases, V lost 4 bases, and 5 bases had no gene match. CDR3 residues: CASSPSAGGSTDTQYF. CDR3 bases: TGTGCCAGCAGCCCTTCAGCGGGGGGTAGCACAGATACGCAGTATTTT.